This TCR beta chain was profiled in a study of T cells in tuberculosis. Background on the study: T cells were selected with CD1B tetramers loaded with glucose monomycolate.

After thawing and overnight rest, PBMC were stained with GMM-loaded CD1B tetramer, viability dye and anti-CD3 for sorting. The lipid loaded on the CD1B tetramers was C32 glucose monomycolate from Rhodococcus equi. CD14-expressing monocytes were removed from PBMC before cryopreservation and sorting. Libraries were prepared by immunoSEQ multiplex PCR; TCRdb keeps only in-frame clonotypes and omits some of them. This table holds roughly 61,000 clones, roughly 86% found once. The length of the CDR3 is 17 residues. Trimming pared 1 base from V and 1 base from J, leaving 19 bases between. Germline values: CDR1 SQVTM, CDR2 ANQGSEA.

This clonotype was sampled from an adult woman with latent tuberculosis. The specimen was CD1b-GMM tetramer-negative cells sorted from PBMCs. The rearrangement links TRBV29-1 to TRBJ1-1; no clear D gene. CDR3 amino acids: CSVEVPKTKTRNTEAFF. For the CDR3, the DNA is TGCAGCGTTGAAGTACCGAAGACTAAAACGCGGAACACTGAAGCTTTCTTT.